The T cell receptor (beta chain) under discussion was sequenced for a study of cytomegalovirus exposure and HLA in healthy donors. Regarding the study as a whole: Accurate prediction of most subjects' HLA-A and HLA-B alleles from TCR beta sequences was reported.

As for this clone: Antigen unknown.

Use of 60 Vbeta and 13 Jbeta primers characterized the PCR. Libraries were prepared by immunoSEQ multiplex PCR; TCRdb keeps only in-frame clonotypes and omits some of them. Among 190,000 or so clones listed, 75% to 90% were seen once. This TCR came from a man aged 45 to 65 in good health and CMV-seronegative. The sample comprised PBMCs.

CDR3 protein: CASSVGQGAIGQPQHF. CDR3 DNA: TGTGCCAGCAGTGTTGGACAGGGGGCGATAGGTCAGCCCCAGCATTTT. The rearrangement joins TRBV6-1 to TRBJ1-5, with 11 bases aligning to TRBD1. The ends lost 4 bases at V and 6 bases at J; junction bases unmatched: 8. The germline gives CDR1 MNHNS, CDR2 SASEGT. The CDR3 is 16 amino acids.